One T cell receptor (beta chain) is described in this entry. Its antigen is as yet unknown. The PCR contained 60 Vbeta and 13 Jbeta primers. Clones were sequenced by immunoSEQ multiplex PCR, and TCRdb holds only the in-frame ones, with some missing. Here the sample spans roughly 140,000 clones, more than 75% being singletons. The entry originates in a study of cytomegalovirus exposure and HLA in healthy donors. Study results and limitations: Earlier findings revealed that most TCR beta V segments proved productive either about 87% or about 30% of the time. Among TCR sequences, most were rare, though some public TCRs appeared in many donors. For most subjects, TCR beta sequences were reported to predict HLA-A and HLA-B alleles with accuracy.

CDR3 length equals 16 residues. The germline V gene encodes CDR1 MDHEN and CDR2 SYDVKM. V lost 3 bases and J lost 5, with 16 bases in between. The sample consisted of PBMCs. This sequence joins TRBV28 and TRBJ2-2; maybe TRBD2 (6 bases). This clonotype originated in a woman younger than 35 in good health and CMV-seropositive. CDR3 bases: TGTGCCAGCAGTTTGTCCGGAGCAGGGACTACCGGGGAGCTGTTTTTT. Translation gives CASSLSGAGTTGELFF.